This is a list of T cell receptor beta chains from one sample in a study of T cells in localized non-small cell lung cancer. Produced via immunoSEQ multiplex PCR; TCRdb's table is partial and in-frame only. The sample shows 20,000 to 30,000 clones, around 93% of them seen only once. Sequenced here: peripheral blood, sampled before any cancer treatment. The receptors derive from an older female donor with stage II squamous cell lung carcinoma. The CDR3 runs from the conserved cysteine through the conserved F or W. A D gene is named only where the DNA matches it firmly. Clone sizes are given selectively: once, few, many, or a class where the clone is expanded.

NA	NA	TRBV5-5	TRBJ2-5	TGTGCCAGCAGCTTGGACTTTTCTCAAGAGACCCAGTACTTC	CASSLDFSQETQYF
NA	TRBD1	TRBV5-1	TRBJ1-5	TGCGCCAGCAGCGAAGGACAGGGAACTCAGCCCCAGCATTTT	CASSEGQGTQPQHF
NA	NA	TRBV5-4	TRBJ1-1	TGTGCCAGCACCGAAGGTACGAACACTGAAGCTTTCTTT	CASTEGTNTEAFF
NA	NA	TRBV14	TRBJ2-5	TGTGCCAGCAGCCACGAGCCGGAGACCCAGTACTTC	CASSHEPETQYF
few	TRBD2	TRBV5-5	TRBJ2-7	TGTGCCAGCAGCCGCCCCCCAGCGGGAGGGACCTACGAGCAGTACTTC	CASSRPPAGGTYEQYF
NA	TRBD2	TRBV4-3	TRBJ2-3	TGCGCCAGCAGCCAAGGGTATAGGGCTAGCGGGGGGTGGACAGATACGCAGTATTTT	CASSQGYRASGGWTDTQYF
NA	NA	TRBV11-2	TRBJ1-1	TGTGCCAGCAGCTACCGGACAGATTCGAACACTGAAGCTTTCTTT	CASSYRTDSNTEAFF
once	TRBD1	TRBV5-1	TRBJ1-1	TGCGCCAGCAGCGAACAGGGGAAGATTAACACTGAAGCTTTCTTT	CASSEQGKINTEAFF
once	TRBD1	TRBV5-4	TRBJ1-3	TGTGCCAGCAGCAAGGGACAGGCACGCTCTGGAAACACCATATATTTT	CASSKGQARSGNTIYF
NA	NA	TRBV18	TRBJ1-1	TGTGCCAGCTCACCAGGGGCCCCCACGGTGAACACTGAAGCTTTCTTT	CASSPGAPTVNTEAFF
NA	TRBD1	TRBV6-5	TRBJ2-7	TGTGCCAGCAGCTCTCCGACAGGGGGGTACGAGCAGTACTTC	CASSSPTGGYEQYF
NA	TRBD2	TRBV9	TRBJ2-3	TGTGCCAGCAGCGTAAGCGGGGGGGAGGGAGATACGCAGTATTTT	CASSVSGGEGDTQYF
NA	NA	TRBV10-3	TRBJ2-6	TGTGCCATCAGTGAGGGGCACCCGACCTCATCTGGGGCCAACGTCCTGACTTTC	CAISEGHPTSSGANVLTF
NA	NA	TRBV27	TRBJ2-3	TGTGCCAGCAGTCCCTCCGCGCGAGATACGCAGTATTTT	CASSPSARDTQYF
NA	NA	TRBV27	TRBJ2-3	TGTGCCAGCAGACAACCAGGGTGGGCAGATACGCAGTATTTT	CASRQPGWADTQYF
once	NA	TRBV19	TRBJ1-4	TGTGCCAGTGGTAGGGAGAGAGAAAAACTGTTTTTT	CASGREREKLFF
NA	TRBD1	TRBV18	TRBJ2-2	TGTGCCAGCTCAGAACGACAGGGGGCGACCACCGGGGAGCTGTTTTTT	CASSERQGATTGELFF
NA	NA	TRBV6-5	TRBJ1-4	TGTGCCAGCAGTCGGGGAGGGATTAATGAAAAACTGTTTTTT	CASSRGGINEKLFF
NA	TRBD2	TRBV7-3	TRBJ2-1	TGTGCCAGCAGCTCTATGTCCGGGAGGCGCAATGAGCAGTTCTTC	CASSSMSGRRNEQFF